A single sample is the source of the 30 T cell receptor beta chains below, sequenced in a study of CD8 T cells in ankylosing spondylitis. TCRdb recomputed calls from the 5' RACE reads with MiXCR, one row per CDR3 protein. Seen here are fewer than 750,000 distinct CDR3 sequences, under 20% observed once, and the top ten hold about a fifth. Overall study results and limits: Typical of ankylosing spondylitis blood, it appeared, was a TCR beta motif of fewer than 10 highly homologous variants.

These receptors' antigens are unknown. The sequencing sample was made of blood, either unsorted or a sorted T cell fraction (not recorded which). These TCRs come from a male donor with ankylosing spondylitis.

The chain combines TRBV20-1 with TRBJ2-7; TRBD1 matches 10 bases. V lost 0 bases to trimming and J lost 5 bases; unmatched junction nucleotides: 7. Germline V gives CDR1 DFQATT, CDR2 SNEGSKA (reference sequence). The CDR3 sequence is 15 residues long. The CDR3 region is CSARDTGTGANEQYF. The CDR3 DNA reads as TGCAGTGCTAGAGATACCGGGACAGGGGCAAACGAGCAGTACTTC.

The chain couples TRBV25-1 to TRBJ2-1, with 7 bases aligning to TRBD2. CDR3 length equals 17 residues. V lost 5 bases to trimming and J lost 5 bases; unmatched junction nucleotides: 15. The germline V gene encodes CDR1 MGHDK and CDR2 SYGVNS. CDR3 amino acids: CASSSRKLAVLHNEQFF. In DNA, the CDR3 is TGTGCCAGCAGTTCCAGAAAGCTAGCGGTCCTACACAATGAGCAGTTCTTC. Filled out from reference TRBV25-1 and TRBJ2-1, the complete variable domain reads EADIYQTPRYLVIGTGKKITLECSQTMGHDKMYWYQQDPGMELHLIHYSYGVNSTEKGDLSSESTVSRIRTEHFPLTLESARPSHTSQYLCASSSRKLAVLHNEQFFGPGTRLTVL.

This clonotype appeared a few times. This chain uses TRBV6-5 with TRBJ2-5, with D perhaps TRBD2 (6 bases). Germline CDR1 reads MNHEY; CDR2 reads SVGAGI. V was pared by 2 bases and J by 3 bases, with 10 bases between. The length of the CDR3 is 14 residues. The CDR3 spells CASSYGGAEETQYF. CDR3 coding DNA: TGTGCCAGCAGTTACGGAGGGGCCGAAGAGACCCAGTACTTC.

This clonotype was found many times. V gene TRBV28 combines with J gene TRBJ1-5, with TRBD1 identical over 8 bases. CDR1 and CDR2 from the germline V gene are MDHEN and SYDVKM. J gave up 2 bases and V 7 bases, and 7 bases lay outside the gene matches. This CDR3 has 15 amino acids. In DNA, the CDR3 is TGTGCCAGCACCTCGGACAGGGTCGGCAATCAGCCCCAGCATTTT. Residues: CASTSDRVGNQPQHF.

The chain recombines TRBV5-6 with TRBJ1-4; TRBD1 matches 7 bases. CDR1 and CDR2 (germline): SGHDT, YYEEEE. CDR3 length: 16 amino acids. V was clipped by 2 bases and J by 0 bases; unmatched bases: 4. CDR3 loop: CASSFGQVATNEKLFF. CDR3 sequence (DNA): TGTGCCAGCAGCTTCGGACAGGTTGCAACTAATGAAAAACTGTTTTTT.

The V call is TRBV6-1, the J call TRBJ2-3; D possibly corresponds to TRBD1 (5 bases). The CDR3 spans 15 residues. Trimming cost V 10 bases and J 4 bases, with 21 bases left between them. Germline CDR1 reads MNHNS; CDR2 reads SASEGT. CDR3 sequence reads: CATHGSGYGADTQYF. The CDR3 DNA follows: TGTGCCACCCACGGGTCAGGGTATGGGGCAGATACGCAGTATTTT.

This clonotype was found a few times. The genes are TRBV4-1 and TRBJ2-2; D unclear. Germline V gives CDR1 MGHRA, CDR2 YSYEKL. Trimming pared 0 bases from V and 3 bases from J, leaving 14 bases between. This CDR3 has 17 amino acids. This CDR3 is CASSQDSHPTYTGELFF. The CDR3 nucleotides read TGCGCCAGCAGCCAAGATAGTCACCCAACTTACACCGGGGAGCTGTTTTTT.

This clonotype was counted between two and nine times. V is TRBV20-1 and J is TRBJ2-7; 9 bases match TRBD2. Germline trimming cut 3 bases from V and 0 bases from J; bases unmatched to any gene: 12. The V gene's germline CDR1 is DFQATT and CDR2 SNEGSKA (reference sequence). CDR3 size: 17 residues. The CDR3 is CSARRMLAGLSSYEQYF. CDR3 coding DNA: TGCAGTGCTAGGCGGATGCTAGCGGGACTAAGCTCCTACGAGCAGTACTTC.

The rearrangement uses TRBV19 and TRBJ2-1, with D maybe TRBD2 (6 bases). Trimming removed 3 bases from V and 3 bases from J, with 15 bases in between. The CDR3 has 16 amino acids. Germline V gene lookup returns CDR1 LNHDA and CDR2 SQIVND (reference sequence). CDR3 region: CASSILPGLNYNEQFF. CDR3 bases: TGTGCCAGTAGTATCCTACCGGGACTGAACTACAATGAGCAGTTCTTC.

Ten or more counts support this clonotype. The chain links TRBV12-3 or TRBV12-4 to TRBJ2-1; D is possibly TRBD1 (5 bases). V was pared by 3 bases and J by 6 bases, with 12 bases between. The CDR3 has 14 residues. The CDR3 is CASSLGRAVNEQFF. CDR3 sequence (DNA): TGTGCCAGCAGTTTGGGCAGGGCGGTCAATGAGCAGTTCTTC.

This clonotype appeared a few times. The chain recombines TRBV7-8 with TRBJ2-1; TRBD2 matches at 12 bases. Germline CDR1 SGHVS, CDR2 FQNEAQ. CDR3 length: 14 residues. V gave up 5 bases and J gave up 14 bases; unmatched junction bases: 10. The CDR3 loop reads CASSEGASGGVEFF. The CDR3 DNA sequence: TGTGCCAGCAGCGAAGGAGCTAGCGGGGGGGTGGAGTTCTTC.

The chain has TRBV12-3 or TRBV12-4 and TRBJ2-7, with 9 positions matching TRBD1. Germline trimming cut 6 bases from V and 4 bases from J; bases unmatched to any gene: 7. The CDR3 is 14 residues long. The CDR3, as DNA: TGTGCCAGCAGGGAACAGGGGGCTATGTACGAGCAGTACTTC. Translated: CASREQGAMYEQYF.

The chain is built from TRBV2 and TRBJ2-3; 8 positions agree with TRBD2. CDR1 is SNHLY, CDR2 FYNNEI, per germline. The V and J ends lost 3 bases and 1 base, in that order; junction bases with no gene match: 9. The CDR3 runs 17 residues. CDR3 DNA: TGTGCCAGCAGTGACGGGTTAATAGCGGGGCGCACAGATACGCAGTATTTT. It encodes CASSDGLIAGRTDTQYF.

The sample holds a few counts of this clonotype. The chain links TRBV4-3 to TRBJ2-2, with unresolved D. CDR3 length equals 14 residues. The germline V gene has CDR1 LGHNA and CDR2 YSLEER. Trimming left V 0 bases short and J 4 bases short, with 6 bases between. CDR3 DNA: TGCGCCAGCAGCCAAGATAGGGTCACCGGGGAGCTGTTTTTT. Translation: CASSQDRVTGELFF.

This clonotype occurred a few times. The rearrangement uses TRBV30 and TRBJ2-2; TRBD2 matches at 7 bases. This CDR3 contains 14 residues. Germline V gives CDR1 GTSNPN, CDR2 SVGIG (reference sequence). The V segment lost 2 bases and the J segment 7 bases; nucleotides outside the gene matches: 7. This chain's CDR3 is CAWSWEGLGGELFF. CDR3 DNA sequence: TGTGCCTGGAGTTGGGAGGGGCTTGGCGGGGAGCTGTTTTTT.

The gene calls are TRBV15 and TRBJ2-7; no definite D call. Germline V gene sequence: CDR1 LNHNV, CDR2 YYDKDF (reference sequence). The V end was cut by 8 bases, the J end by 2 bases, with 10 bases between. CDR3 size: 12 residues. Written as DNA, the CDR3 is TGTGCCACCCAAATCCCCCCCTACGAGCAGTACTTC. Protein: CATQIPPYEQYF.

CDR3 protein: CASSVYRELNTEAFF. CDR3 nucleotide sequence: TGTGCCAGCAGCGTCTACAGGGAACTGAACACTGAAGCTTTCTTT. This rearrangement joins TRBV9 to TRBJ1-1; tentatively, D is TRBD1 (6 bases). Trimming removed 2 bases from V and 0 bases from J, with 11 bases in between. Germline CDR1 SGDLS, CDR2 YYNGEE. CDR3 length: 15 amino acids.

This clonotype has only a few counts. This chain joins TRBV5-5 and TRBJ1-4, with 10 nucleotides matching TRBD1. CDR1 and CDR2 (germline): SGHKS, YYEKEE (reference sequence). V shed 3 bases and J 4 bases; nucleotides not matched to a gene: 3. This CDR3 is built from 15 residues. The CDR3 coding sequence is TGTGCCAGCAGCTCATGGGACAGGGGTAATGAAAAACTGTTTTTT. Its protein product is CASSSWDRGNEKLFF.

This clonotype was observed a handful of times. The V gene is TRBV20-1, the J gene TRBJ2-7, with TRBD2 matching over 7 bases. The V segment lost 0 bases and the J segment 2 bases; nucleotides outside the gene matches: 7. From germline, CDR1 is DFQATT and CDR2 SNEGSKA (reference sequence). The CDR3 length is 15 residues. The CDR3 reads CSAREGAGLTYEQYF. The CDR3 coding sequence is TGCAGTGCTAGAGAGGGAGCGGGGTTAACCTACGAGCAGTACTTC.

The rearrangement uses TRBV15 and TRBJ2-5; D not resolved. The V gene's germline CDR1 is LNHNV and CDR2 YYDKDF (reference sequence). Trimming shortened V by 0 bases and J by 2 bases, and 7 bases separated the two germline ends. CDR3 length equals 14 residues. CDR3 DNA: TGTGCCACCAGCAGAGATTTCCAGCAAGAGACCCAGTACTTC. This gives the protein CATSRDFQQETQYF.

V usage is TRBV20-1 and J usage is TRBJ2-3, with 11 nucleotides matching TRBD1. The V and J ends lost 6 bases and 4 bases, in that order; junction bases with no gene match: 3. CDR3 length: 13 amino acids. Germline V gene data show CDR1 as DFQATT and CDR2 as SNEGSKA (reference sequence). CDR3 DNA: TGCAGTGCCCAGGACAGGGGGCCAGATACGCAGTATTTT. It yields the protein CSAQDRGPDTQYF.

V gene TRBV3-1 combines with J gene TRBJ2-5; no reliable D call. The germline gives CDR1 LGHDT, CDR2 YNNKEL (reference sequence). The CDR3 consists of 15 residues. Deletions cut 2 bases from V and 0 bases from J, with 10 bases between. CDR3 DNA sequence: TGTGCCAGCAGCCAACGGACGCCGTACCAAGAGACCCAGTACTTC. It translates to CASSQRTPYQETQYF.

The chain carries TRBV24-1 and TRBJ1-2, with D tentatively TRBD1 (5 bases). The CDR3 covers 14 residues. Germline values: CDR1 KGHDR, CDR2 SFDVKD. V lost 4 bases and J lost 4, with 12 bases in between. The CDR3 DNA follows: TGTGCCACCAGTGACTCTGACAGCCCCTATGGCTACACCTTC. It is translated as CATSDSDSPYGYTF.

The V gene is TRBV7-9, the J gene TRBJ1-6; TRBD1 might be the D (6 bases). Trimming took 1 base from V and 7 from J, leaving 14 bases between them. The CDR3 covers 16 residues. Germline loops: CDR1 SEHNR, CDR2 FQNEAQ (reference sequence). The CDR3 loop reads CASSLGGGGRNSPLHF. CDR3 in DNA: TGTGCCAGCAGCTTAGGAGGAGGGGGAAGGAATTCACCCCTCCACTTT. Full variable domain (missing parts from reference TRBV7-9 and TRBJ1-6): DTGVSQNPRHKITKRGQNVTFRCDPISEHNRLYWYRQTLGQGPEFLTYFQNEAQLEKSRLLSDRFSAERPKGSFSTLEIQRTEQGDSAMYLCASSLGGGGRNSPLHFGNGTRLTVT.

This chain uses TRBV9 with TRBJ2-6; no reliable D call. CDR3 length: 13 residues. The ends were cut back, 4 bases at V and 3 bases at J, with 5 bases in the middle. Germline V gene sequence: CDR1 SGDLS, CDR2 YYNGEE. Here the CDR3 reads CASSRVGANVLTF. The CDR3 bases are TGTGCCAGCAGCCGAGTTGGGGCCAACGTCCTGACTTTC.

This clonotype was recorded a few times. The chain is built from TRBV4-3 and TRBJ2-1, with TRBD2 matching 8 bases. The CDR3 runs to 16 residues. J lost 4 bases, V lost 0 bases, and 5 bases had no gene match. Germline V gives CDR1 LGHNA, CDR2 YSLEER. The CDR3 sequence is CASSQDRLALYNEQFF. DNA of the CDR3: TGCGCCAGCAGCCAAGATAGACTAGCGCTTTACAATGAGCAGTTCTTC.

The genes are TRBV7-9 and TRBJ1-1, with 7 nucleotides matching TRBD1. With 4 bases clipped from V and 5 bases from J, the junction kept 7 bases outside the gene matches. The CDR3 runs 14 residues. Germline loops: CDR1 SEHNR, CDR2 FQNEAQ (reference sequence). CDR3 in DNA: TGTGCCAGCAGCTCGACGGCAGGGGGAACTGAAGCTTTCTTT. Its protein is CASSSTAGGTEAFF.

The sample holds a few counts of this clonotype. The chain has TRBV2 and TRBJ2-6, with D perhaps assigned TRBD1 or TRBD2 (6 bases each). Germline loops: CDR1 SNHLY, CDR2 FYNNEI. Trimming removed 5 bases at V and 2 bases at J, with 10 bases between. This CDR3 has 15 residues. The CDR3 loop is CASSRRGPGANVLTF. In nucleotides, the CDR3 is TGTGCCAGCAGTAGACGGGGGCCTGGGGCCAACGTCCTGACTTTC. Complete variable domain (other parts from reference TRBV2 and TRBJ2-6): EPEVTQTPSHQVTQMGQEVILRCVPISNHLYFYWYRQILGQKVEFLVSFYNNEISEKSEIFDDQFSVERPDGSNFTLKIRSTKLEDSAMYFCASSRRGPGANVLTFGAGSRLTVL.

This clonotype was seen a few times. The CDR3 loop is CASSSGRWGSYNEQFF. The CDR3 DNA reads as TGTGCCAGCAGCAGCGGGAGATGGGGCTCCTACAATGAGCAGTTCTTC. The rearrangement joins TRBV6-1 to TRBJ2-1; 8 bases agree with TRBD2. The CDR3 length is 16 residues. Germline-derived CDR1 and CDR2 are MNHNS and SASEGT. The ends lost 6 bases at V and 0 bases at J; junction bases unmatched: 7.

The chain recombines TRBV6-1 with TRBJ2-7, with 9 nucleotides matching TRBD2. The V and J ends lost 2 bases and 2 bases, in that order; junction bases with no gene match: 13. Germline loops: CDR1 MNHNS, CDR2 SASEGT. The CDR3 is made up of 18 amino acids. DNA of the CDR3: TGTGCCAGCAGTGAAAGGGGACAGCGGGGGGCCTCCCCCTACGAGCAGTACTTC. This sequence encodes CASSERGQRGASPYEQYF.